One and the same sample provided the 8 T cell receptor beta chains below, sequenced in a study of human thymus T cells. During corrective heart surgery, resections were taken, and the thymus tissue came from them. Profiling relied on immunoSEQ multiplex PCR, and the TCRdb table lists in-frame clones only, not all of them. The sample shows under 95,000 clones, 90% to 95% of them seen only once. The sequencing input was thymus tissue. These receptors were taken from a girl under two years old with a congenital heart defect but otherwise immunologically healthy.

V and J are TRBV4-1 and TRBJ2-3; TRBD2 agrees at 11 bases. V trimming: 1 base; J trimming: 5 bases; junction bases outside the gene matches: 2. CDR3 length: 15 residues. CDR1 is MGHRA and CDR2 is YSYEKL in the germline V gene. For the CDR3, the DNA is TGCGCCAGCAGCCAAGTACTAGCGGGGGTAGATACGCAGTATTTT. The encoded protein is CASSQVLAGVDTQYF.

CDR3 bases: TGTGCCAGCAGCTTGGGGGGACATCTCAACACTGAAGCTTTCTTT. This sequence encodes CASSLGGHLNTEAFF. The chain employs TRBV7-9 and TRBJ1-1; TRBD1 might be the D (6 bases). This CDR3 has 15 residues. Germline loops: CDR1 SEHNR, CDR2 FQNEAQ (reference sequence). V gave up 3 bases and J gave up 2 bases, with 13 bases separating them.

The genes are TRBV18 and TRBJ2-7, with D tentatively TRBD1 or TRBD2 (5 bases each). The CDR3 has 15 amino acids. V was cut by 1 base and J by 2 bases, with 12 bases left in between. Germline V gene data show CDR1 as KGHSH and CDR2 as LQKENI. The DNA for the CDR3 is TGTGCCAGCTCACCACACGGGGCGCGGACCTACGAGCAGTACTTC. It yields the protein CASSPHGARTYEQYF.

CDR3 residues: CASSLVRQETQYF. In nucleotides, the CDR3 is TGTGCCAGCAGCTTAGTCCGGCAAGAGACCCAGTACTTC. The chain joins TRBV27 to TRBJ2-5; D gene ambiguous. The CDR3 length is 13 residues. V was cut by 6 bases and J by 2 bases, with 10 bases left in between. Germline-derived CDR1 and CDR2 are MNHEY and SMNVEV (reference sequence).

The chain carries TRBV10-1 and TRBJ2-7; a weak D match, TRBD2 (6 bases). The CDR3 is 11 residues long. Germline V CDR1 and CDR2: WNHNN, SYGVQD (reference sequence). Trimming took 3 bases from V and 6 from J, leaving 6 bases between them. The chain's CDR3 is CASSDGGEQYF. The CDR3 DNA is TGCGCCAGCAGTGACGGGGGCGAGCAGTACTTC.

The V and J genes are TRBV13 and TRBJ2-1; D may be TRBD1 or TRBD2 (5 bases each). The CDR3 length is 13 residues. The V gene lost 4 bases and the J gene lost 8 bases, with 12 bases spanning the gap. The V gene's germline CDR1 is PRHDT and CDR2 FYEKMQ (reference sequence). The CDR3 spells CASSSGPWDEQFF. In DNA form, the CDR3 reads TGTGCCAGCAGCTCGGGACCTTGGGATGAGCAGTTCTTC.

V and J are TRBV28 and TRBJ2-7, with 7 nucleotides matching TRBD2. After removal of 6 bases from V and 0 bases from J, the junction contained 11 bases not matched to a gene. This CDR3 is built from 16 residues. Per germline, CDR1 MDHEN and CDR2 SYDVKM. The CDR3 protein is CASSPSGPQLSYEQYF. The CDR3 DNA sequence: TGTGCCAGCAGCCCTAGCGGTCCGCAACTCTCCTACGAGCAGTACTTC.

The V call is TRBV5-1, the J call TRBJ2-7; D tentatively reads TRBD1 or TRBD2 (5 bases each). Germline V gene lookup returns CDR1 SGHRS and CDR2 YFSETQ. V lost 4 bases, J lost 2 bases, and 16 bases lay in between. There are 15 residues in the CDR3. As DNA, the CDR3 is TGCGCCAGCAGCGGGGGTAACAGGACCCCCTACGAGCAGTACTTC. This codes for CASSGGNRTPYEQYF.